The 7 T cell receptor beta chains below all came from one sample that was sequenced in a study of T cells in Graves' hyperthyroidism and ophthalmopathy. TCR beta CDR3 regions were amplified from RNA. First-round RT-PCR with HTBI primers amplified the TCR CDR3 region. TCRdb reprocessed the multiplex PCR reads with MiXCR, giving one entry per CDR3 protein. The data contain hundreds of thousands of distinct CDR3 sequences, over 35% of them seen just once; the ten biggest clones take up around 10%. Sequenced input: blood. Receptor source: a man between 18 and 29 years old with Graves' hyperthyroidism.

This clonotype was counted many times. This chain uses TRBV9 with TRBJ1-1, with unresolved D. The CDR3 is made up of 13 amino acids. Germline-derived CDR1 and CDR2 are SGDLS and YYNGEE. Trimming stripped 2 bases from V and 1 base from J, with 6 bases between. CDR3 bases: TGTGCCAGCAGCGTCAGAAGGAACACTGAAGCTTTCTTT. As protein: CASSVRRNTEAFF.

This chain joins TRBV2 and TRBJ2-7; D is perhaps TRBD2 (6 bases). V gave up 5 bases and J gave up 2 bases, with 16 bases separating them. This CDR3 has 15 residues. In germline, CDR1 is SNHLY, CDR2 FYNNEI. The CDR3, as DNA: TGTGCCAGCAGTTTTGGTCCTAGCGCTACCTACGAGCAGTACTTC. Translating it yields CASSFGPSATYEQYF.

The chain has TRBV5-1 and TRBJ2-7, with 10 bases that match TRBD2. The germline gives CDR1 SGHRS, CDR2 YFSETQ. The CDR3 is made up of 13 amino acids. V shed 7 bases and J 6 bases; nucleotides not matched to a gene: 7. CDR3 sequence: CASEAGGRGEQYF. CDR3 DNA sequence: TGCGCCAGCGAAGCGGGAGGGCGCGGCGAGCAGTACTTC.

This clonotype was seen a few times. The rearrangement uses TRBV11-1 and TRBJ1-6, with 8 nucleotides matching TRBD1. CDR3 size: 15 residues. Trimming removed 3 bases from V and 6 bases from J; junction bases left unmatched: 4. Germline V CDR1 and CDR2: SGHAT, FQDESV (reference sequence). For the CDR3, the DNA is TGTGCCAGCAGCTTTGGGACAGGTCGTAATTCACCCCTCCACTTT. Translating gives CASSFGTGRNSPLHF.

The chain has TRBV15 and TRBJ2-7; the D gene could be TRBD1 or TRBD2 (5 bases each). The J call is uncertain, as TRBJ2-4 better fits the DNA end. Germline CDR1 reads LNHNV; CDR2 reads YYDKDF (reference sequence). The CDR3 has 12 amino acids. The DNA for the CDR3 is TGTGCCACCGGGGGAGCCAAAAACATTCAGTACTTC. It is translated as CATGGAKNIQYF.

The chain combines TRBV30 with TRBJ1-5; D gene unclear. The assigned J gene may be wrong: the sequence end matches TRBJ1-3 better. This CDR3 spans 11 amino acids. The germline V gene has CDR1 GTSNPN and CDR2 SVGIG (reference sequence). This CDR3 reads CAWGLADTIYF. The CDR3, as DNA: TGTGCCTGGGGGCTAGCGGACACCATATATTTT.

This clonotype was picked up a small number of times. The chain is built from TRBV5-1 and TRBJ2-2, with D possibly being TRBD1 (5 bases). Germline loops: CDR1 SGHRS, CDR2 YFSETQ. Trimming took off 4 bases at V and 8 bases at J, with 21 bases between the two ends. CDR3 length: 16 residues. CDR3 loop: CASSLPGGHRVGELFF. The CDR3 DNA is TGCGCCAGCAGCCTACCCGGCGGACACCGGGTAGGGGAGCTGTTTTTT.